The rows below give T cell receptor beta chains drawn from one sample of a study of shared clonotypes between healthy human individuals. Data came from immunoSEQ multiplex PCR; TCRdb stores just in-frame clones and leaves some out. The data show 600,000 to 750,000 clones, about two thirds seen once. The sample was memory CD4+ T cells sorted from blood. Source of these receptors: a woman aged 25 to 45 in good health. CDR3s include the opening cysteine and the closing phenylalanine or tryptophan.

TRBV28	TRBJ1-3	CASSRHRGPRSGNTIYF
TRBV28	TRBJ2-1	CASSPGLWGEQFF
TRBV7-8	TRBJ2-3	CASSLLGSVDTQYF
TRBV5-1	TRBJ2-3	CASSLASGNAGDTQYF
TRBV5-1	TRBJ2-1	CASSQGDRGHEHEQFF
TRBV18	TRBJ1-1	CASSPTGVNTEAFF
TRBV5-1	TRBJ2-7	CASSLVLPGEQYF
TRBV27	TRBJ2-3	CASSLSRGATDTQYF
TRBV7-9	TRBJ1-5	CASSLFGPGQENQPQHF
TRBV28	TRBJ2-7	CASRTGVRLADYYEQYF
TRBV7-9	TRBJ2-7	CASNLGPATGHGSGEQYF
TRBV6-5	TRBJ1-5	CASSLHGGHQNQPQHF
TRBV7-3	TRBJ2-5	CASSLLAGSATQYF
TRBV19	TRBJ2-2	CASTLAGRANTGELFF
TRBV7-6	TRBJ2-2	CASKLAGLEAGELFF
TRBV7-2	TRBJ1-2	CASSLGRGTYGYTF
TRBV19	TRBJ1-1	CASSMKGRIGTEAFF
TRBV19	TRBJ1-4	CASSIPGSNEKLFF
TRBV11-2	TRBJ2-7	CASSEEKGEQYF
TRBV6-5	TRBJ2-5	CASSTLQFPQETQYF
TRBV11-2	TRBJ2-3	CASSFPRGGRAMADTQYF
TRBV27	TRBJ1-2	CASSLTGARNYGYTF
TRBV11-2	TRBJ2-7	CASSSFVRDRGVGQYF
TRBV2	TRBJ2-2	CARLQGANTGELFF
TRBV11-3	TRBJ2-7	CASSGRSGEQYF
TRBV18	TRBJ1-2	CASSVGGDYGYTF
TRBV5-1	TRBJ1-1	CASSLGTGALEAFF
TRBV30	TRBJ2-4	CALGQSGNIQYF
TRBV19	TRBJ1-3	CASSVGHGNTIYF
TRBV5-1	TRBJ2-5	CASSLGYQETQYF
TRBV20-1	TRBJ2-7	CSARRQYEQYF